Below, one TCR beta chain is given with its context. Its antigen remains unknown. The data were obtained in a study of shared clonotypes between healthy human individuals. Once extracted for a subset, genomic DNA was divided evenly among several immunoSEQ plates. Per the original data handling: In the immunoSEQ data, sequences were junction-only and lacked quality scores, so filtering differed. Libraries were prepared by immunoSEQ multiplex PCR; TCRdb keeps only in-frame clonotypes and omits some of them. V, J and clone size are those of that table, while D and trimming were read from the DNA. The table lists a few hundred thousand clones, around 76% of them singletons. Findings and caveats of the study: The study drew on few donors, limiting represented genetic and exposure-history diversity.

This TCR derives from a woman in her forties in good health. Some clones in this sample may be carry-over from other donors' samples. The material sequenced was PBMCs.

CDR3 nucleotides: TGTGCCAGTAGTGGCCATCCGGGACAGGGAAATCAGCCCCAGCATTTT. The encoded protein is CASSGHPGQGNQPQHF. The chain is built from TRBV19 and TRBJ1-5; 9 nucleotides match TRBD1. CDR3 size: 16 residues. V dropped 5 bases and J dropped 4; count of bases not matched to a gene: 9. CDR1 LNHDA and CDR2 SQIVND come from the germline V gene (reference sequence).